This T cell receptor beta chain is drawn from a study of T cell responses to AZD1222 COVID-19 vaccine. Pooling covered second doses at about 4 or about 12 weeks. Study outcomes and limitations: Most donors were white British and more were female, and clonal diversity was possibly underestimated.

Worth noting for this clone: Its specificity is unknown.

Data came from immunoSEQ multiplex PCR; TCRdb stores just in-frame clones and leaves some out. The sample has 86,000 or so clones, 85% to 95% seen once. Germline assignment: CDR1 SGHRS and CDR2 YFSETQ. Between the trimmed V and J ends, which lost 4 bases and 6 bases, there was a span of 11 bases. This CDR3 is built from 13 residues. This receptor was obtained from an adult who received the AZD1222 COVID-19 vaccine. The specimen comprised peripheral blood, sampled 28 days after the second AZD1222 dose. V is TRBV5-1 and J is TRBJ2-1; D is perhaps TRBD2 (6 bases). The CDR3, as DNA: TGCGCCAGCAGCCCCGGGAGCCCCAATGAGCAGTTCTTC. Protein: CASSPGSPNEQFF.